One T cell receptor beta chain is described in this entry. The specificity of this receptor is unknown. Per-base qualities were not stored, and no clone one base away is much larger. This specimen belongs to a study of cytomegalovirus exposure and HLA in healthy donors (dated by TCRdb to 2016 to 2017). Context from the whole study: According to an earlier analysis of several hundred of the donors, 150 million to 200 million T cells yielded some 120 million unique TCR beta sequences and around 280 Gb of sequence data. The number of donors typed differed by locus, with roughly 629-640 for A, B, C, DRB1 and DQB1, roughly 520 for DQA1, some 570 for DPA1, and some 440 for DPB1. Class I and class II HLA loci were covered by the typing at four-digit resolution. The study profiled the T cell repertoires of 500 to 800 subjects by immunosequencing and related them to cytomegalovirus serostatus. Roughly 5 DR-DQ haplotypes were handled as single units for association and clustering because linkage in the cohort was strong. A later genetic analysis used genome-wide SNP genotypes for about 60% of the 666 donors, treating that subset as a discovery cohort. Of the roughly 400 genotyped donors, about 84% fell in the genetic ancestry cluster associated with self-reported Caucasian donors. All discovery cohort repertoires had been generated using a single sequencing platform. To decide whether each TCR beta V gene segment behaved as functional or pseudogenic, an earlier analysis of some 570 of the donors relied on high-throughput TCR beta sequencing. An early release covering 500 to 750 HLA-typed donors comprised roughly 300 gigabases of sequencing data and tens of millions of unique TCR sequences. Rather than using new phenotypic data, the later analysis identified candidate immune exposures from TCR beta sequences and from how often those sequences occurred across donors. Among a few hundred genotyped donors of the cohort, an average of about 240,000 unique TCR beta nucleotide sequences were sequenced per donor, about a sixth of them non-productive. Besides the first cohort of roughly 640 subjects, a separate validation cohort made up of roughly 130 different subjects was used. The study was designed to test whether signatures of past pathogen exposure could be identified by cataloging public T cell receptors. To predict cytomegalovirus infection status, the study combined high-throughput TCR immunosequencing, statistical association of individual TCRs with disease status, and machine learning. In a later analysis, previously published TCR beta repertoires from 550 to 700 donors were re-analyzed and high-resolution HLA genotyping was added so that TCR occurrence patterns could be studied. Donor age, sex, ethnicity and CMV serostatus were compiled alongside the repertoire data.

The full study reports these points: The classifier was reported to diagnose cytomegalovirus status with high specificity and sensitivity in both the original and validation cohorts. Correlated functional status among segregating V segments might be attributable to linkage disequilibrium, but an unknown experimental factor could not be ruled out. According to a later analysis, parvovirus B19, influenza, CMV and Epstein-Barr virus appeared linked to several top co-occurrence clusters. In a later analysis, TCR association rates were found to vary across HLA loci, with the most associated TCRs seen for DRB1 alleles and the fewest for HLA-C alleles. Roughly uniform sequencing depth across donors was assumed in presence/absence analyses, although this assumption may not hold. Compared with the roughly 600-donor mean, donors in an Asian-associated ancestry cluster had fewer N-insertions in productive TCRs, according to a later genetic analysis. At a false discovery rate of 0.05, a later analysis linked about 16,000 TCR beta sequences to specific HLA alleles. According to the authors, the approach could potentially be generalized to other disease states and immunological phenotypes. The only immune exposure information available for the cohort was CMV serostatus. Because counts were too low, about 17 rarely observed V segments, including chromosome 9 orphons, were excluded from the earlier analysis of a few hundred of the donors. The 87-base-pair reads could not distinguish some IMGT-functional V segments, including TRBV6-2 and TRBV6-3, so those segments were excluded. In the study, approximately 160 TCR beta chains were listed as associated with cytomegalovirus. Compared with equally common non-associated chains, HLA-associated TCR beta chains in a later analysis were more clonally expanded and had lower generation probabilities. When HLA alleles, especially DR and DQ, strongly co-occurred, attributing TCR associations to individual alleles was difficult. An earlier analysis of approximately 530 of the donors showed that most TCR beta V segments appeared in productive rearrangements either about 87% or about 30% of the time, which broadly matched IMGT annotations. Because HLA typing was missing for some donors at each locus, association tests included only the typed subset. A group of highly shared sequence variants was considered likely to be a technical artifact of the sequencing pipeline. A further reported finding was that TCR beta sequences accurately predicted the HLA-A and HLA-B alleles for most subjects in the first cohort. A later analysis found that most CMV-associated TCR beta chains appeared HLA-restricted, with HLA associations seemingly driven largely by CMV exposure. An association between a missense DCLRE1C variant and V-gene and J-gene trimming of TCR beta chains was found in a later genetic analysis and replicated in an independent cohort. Only TCR beta chains were sequenced in this cohort, and the absence of alpha or paired-chain data limited detectable features. In vitro tests confirmed that a few of the cytomegalovirus-associated TCR beta chains recognize cytomegalovirus antigens. While some public TCRs were present in many individuals, most TCR sequences turned up only very rarely across donors.

The germline V gene (reference sequence) gives CDR1 as LNHDA and CDR2 as SQIVND. The CDR3 has 15 amino acids, counting the end cysteine and phenylalanine. Just the 45-base CDR3 DNA is kept, in frame starting at base 1. V has 5 bases trimmed and J has 0 bases trimmed; junction bases matching no gene number 3. Receptors were amplified or captured by the immunoSEQ multiplex PCR assay. The multiplex PCR relied on a mix of 60 forward primers for TCR Vbeta segments and 13 reverse primers for TCR Jbeta segments. The CDR3 region of rearranged TCR beta genes was amplified from genomic DNA by a multiplex PCR assay. Amplified TCR beta libraries were sequenced as 87-base-pair reads on the Illumina HiSeq System. The study's processing was this. A later analysis tallied roughly 78 million unique TCR beta chains across the roughly 610 repertoires, and around 10 million of those chains were shared by two or more donors. A nearest-neighbor algorithm error-corrected the raw reads and collapsed the reads into unique sequences, merging closely related sequences to remove PCR and sequencing errors. To assign V, D and J gene segments, CDR3 sequences were aligned to IMGT reference sequences. For a sequence to be retained, a match of at least six nucleotides to both a V gene segment and a J gene segment was required. A rearrangement counted as productive if the CDR3 had no stop codons and remained in frame with V and J, and every other rearrangement counted as non-productive. CDR3 was defined by IMGT convention, running from the second conserved V-encoded cysteine to the conserved J-encoded phenylalanine. In an earlier analysis of more than 550 of the donors, sequences lacking an unambiguous match to a single V gene segment were excluded. In an earlier analysis of approximately 590 of the donors, V segments were called functional above 56.7% productive rearrangements and were called segregating when the between-donor standard deviation exceeded 5%. A statistical classification framework was built for diagnosing cytomegalovirus status from the catalog of TCR beta chain sequences. In a later analysis, TCR nucleotide sequences were compared against IMGT/GENE-DB human TR gene sequences so that V and J genes could be assigned. A later analysis assigned CDR3 sequences and most-parsimonious VDJ recombination scenarios with the TCRdist pipeline. In a later analysis, each TCR beta chain was defined by its CDR3 amino acid sequence together with its V-gene family, and reads lacking a unique V-gene family were excluded. To address suspected cross-contamination and a sequencing artifact, a later analysis removed a few hundred highly shared, low-generation-probability nucleotide sequences. In a later analysis, a clonal expansion index for each public chain was calculated from normalized within-repertoire ranks of inferred template counts. In a later analysis, generation probabilities were computed with a VDJ recombination model fitted to out-of-frame rearrangements, and the resulting probabilities were checked against IGoR. Hypergeometric tests were used in a later analysis to score TCR-TCR, TCR-HLA and TCR-CMV co-occurrence, with a repertoire-size bias correction applied to the TCR pairs. A later analysis estimated false discovery rates by permuting HLA or CMV assignments 20 times. A later analysis grouped co-occurring TCRs with DBSCAN, adding TCRdist sequence similarity when clustering within HLA-allele-positive subsets. For co-occurrence clustering, repertoires with fewer than 30,000 or more than 120,000 public chains were excluded, along with a handful of repertoires with anomalous nucleotide sharing. Held by TCRdb, this immuneACCESS table contains in-frame sequences only and omits some clones. Under half of the omission traces to an unresolved V gene where checked; the cause of the rest is unknown. The DNA was the basis for D and trimming; V, J and clone size are from that table. The sample profile shows 150,000 to 250,000 clones; more than 75% of them were found once. The leading ten clones occupy under 7.5% of the sample.

The cohort was made up of several hundred healthy bone marrow donors. Cohort members were all nominally healthy when sampled, although unrecorded immune exposures were likely present. The donor was CMV seropositive and was included in the group of 250 to 300 seropositive cohort members. Each donor provided a peripheral blood sample, and peripheral blood mononuclear cells were used for TCR beta sequencing. Genomic DNA was extracted from the blood cell samples with the Qiagen DNeasy Blood Extraction Kit. Material: PBMCs. The TCR sequence derives from a woman in her 50s in good health and CMV-seropositive. The chain is encoded by TRBV19 joined to TRBJ2-1; 8 middle bases align to TRBD2. The DNA reads TGTGCCAGTAGTCGGGGGGGACGCTCCTACAATGAGCAGTTCTTC. Translation gives CASSRGGRSYNEQFF.